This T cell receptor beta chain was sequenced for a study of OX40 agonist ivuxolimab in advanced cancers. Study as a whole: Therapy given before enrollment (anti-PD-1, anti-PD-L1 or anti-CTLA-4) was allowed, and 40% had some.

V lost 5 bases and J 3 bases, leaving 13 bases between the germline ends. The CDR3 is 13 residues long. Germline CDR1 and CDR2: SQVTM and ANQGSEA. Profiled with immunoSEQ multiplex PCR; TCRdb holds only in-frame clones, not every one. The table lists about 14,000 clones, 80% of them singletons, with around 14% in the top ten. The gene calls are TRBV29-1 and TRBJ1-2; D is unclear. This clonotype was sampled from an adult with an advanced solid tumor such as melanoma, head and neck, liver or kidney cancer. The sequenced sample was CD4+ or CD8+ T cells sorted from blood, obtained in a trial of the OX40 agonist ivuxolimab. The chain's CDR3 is CSVQEGDYYGYTF. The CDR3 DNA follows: TGCAGCGTTCAGGAGGGTGATTACTATGGCTACACCTTC.